The clone carrying this T cell receptor (beta chain) was detected once. No antigen is known for it. Other DNA sequences in the sample encode the same CDR3. With 2 bases clipped from V and 5 bases from J, the junction kept 1 base outside the gene matches. CDR1 is SGHRS and CDR2 is YFSETQ in the germline V gene. The CDR3 totals 13 residues. This record belongs to a study of cytomegalovirus exposure and HLA in healthy donors. Study-wide results and caveats: It is likely that the observed cluster of highly shared sequence variants was a sequencing artifact.

PCR involved 60 Vbeta and 13 Jbeta primers. TCRdb keeps only in-frame clones here, not all; method: immunoSEQ multiplex PCR. In the table there are 170,000 or so clones, under 85% of which are singletons. The sequenced sample was PBMCs. This clonotype originated in a man between 45 and 60 years old in good health and CMV-seronegative. The chain recombines TRBV5-1 with TRBJ2-5; 9 bases align to TRBD1. CDR3 bases: TGCGCCAGCAGCTTTACAGGGGGCGAGACCCAGTACTTC. This sequence encodes CASSFTGGETQYF.